Presented here are 7 T cell receptor beta chains from one specimen sequenced in a study of graft-versus-host responses after intestinal transplantation. This table comes from immunoSEQ multiplex PCR, and its TCRdb copy is limited to in-frame clones, with some not included. The sample has tens of thousands of clones; 91% are singletons. The sequencing used PBMCs, collected about 310 days after intestinal transplant. These receptors came from a human patient who received an intestinal transplant, so some T cells may come from the graft donor.

The J gene is TRBJ1-3, the V gene TRBV29-1, with D possibly being TRBD1 (5 bases). Germline-derived CDR1 and CDR2 are SQVTM and ANQGSEA. CDR3 length: 15 amino acids. V lost 6 bases, J lost 6 bases, and 21 bases lay in between. The CDR3 DNA reads as TGCAGCGTGTTGATTTTCAGGGAGAGTGCAAACACCATATATTTT. It is translated as CSVLIFRESANTIYF. Variable domain in full (rest from reference TRBV29-1 and TRBJ1-3): SAVISQKPSRDICQRGTSLTIQCQVDSQVTMMFWYRQQPGQSLTLIATANQGSEATYESGFVIDKFPISRPNLTFSTLTVSNMSPEDSSIYLCSVLIFRESANTIYFGEGSWLTVV.

This clone was seen a single time. This CDR3 reads CASSRTGKSSYEQYF. The CDR3 DNA is TGTGCCAGCAGCCGGACAGGGAAATCCTCCTACGAGCAGTACTTC. This chain connects TRBV5-6 to TRBJ2-7, with 8 bases fitting TRBD1. This CDR3 is 15 amino acids long. Germline V lookup: CDR1 SGHDT, CDR2 YYEEEE. V was pared by 4 bases and J by 0 bases, with 6 bases of the junction left unmatched. Full variable domain (missing parts from reference TRBV5-6 and TRBJ2-7): DAGVTQSPTHLIKTRGQQVTLRCSPKSGHDTVSWYQQALGQGPQFIFQYYEEEERQRGNFPDRFSGHQFPNYSSELNVNALLLGDSALYLCASSRTGKSSYEQYFGPGTRLTVT.

V gene TRBV15 combines with J gene TRBJ2-5; 12 positions match TRBD2. The CDR3 runs to 16 residues. Germline V gene data show CDR1 as LNHNV and CDR2 as YYDKDF (reference sequence). Losses at the gene ends were 2 bases for V and 3 bases for J; bases not matched to a gene: 4. CDR3 coding DNA: TGTGCCACCAGCAGAAGGCTAGCGGGAGGGAAAGAGACCCAGTACTTC. This encodes CATSRRLAGGKETQYF.

The chain joins TRBV5-1 to TRBJ2-3; D might be TRBD2 (6 bases). Between the trimmed V and J ends, which lost 0 bases and 1 base, there was a span of 9 bases. The CDR3 runs 15 residues. Germline-derived CDR1 and CDR2 are SGHRS and YFSETQ. The chain's CDR3 is CASSLVSGGTDTQYF. The DNA of the CDR3 is TGCGCCAGCAGCTTGGTTTCGGGGGGCACAGATACGCAGTATTTT.

This sequence joins TRBV18 and TRBJ1-2; weak D call: TRBD1 (6 bases). Germline lookup yields CDR1 KGHSH and CDR2 LQKENI. Trimming removed 4 bases at V and 5 bases at J, with 14 bases between. CDR3 length equals 14 residues. CDR3 nucleotide sequence: TGTGCCAGCTCACAAGCAGGGGTCTGGTATGGCTACACCTTC. As protein: CASSQAGVWYGYTF.

The chain is built from TRBV6-1 and TRBJ2-1; D is unresolved. There are 14 residues in the CDR3. CDR1 is MNHNS, CDR2 SASEGT, per germline. The germline V and J ends were trimmed by 4 bases and 2 bases, with 9 bases remaining between them. In DNA, the CDR3 is TGTGCCAGCAGTGCTTTAGGTCCCTACAATGAGCAGTTCTTC. It yields the protein CASSALGPYNEQFF.

The chain combines TRBV13 with TRBJ2-7; no firm D call. V was cut by 5 bases and J by 1 base, with 6 bases left in between. From germline, CDR1 is PRHDT and CDR2 FYEKMQ (reference sequence). The CDR3 contains 12 residues. CDR3 loop: CASSLVSYEQYF. CDR3 in DNA: TGTGCCAGCAGCCTTGTATCCTACGAGCAGTACTTC.